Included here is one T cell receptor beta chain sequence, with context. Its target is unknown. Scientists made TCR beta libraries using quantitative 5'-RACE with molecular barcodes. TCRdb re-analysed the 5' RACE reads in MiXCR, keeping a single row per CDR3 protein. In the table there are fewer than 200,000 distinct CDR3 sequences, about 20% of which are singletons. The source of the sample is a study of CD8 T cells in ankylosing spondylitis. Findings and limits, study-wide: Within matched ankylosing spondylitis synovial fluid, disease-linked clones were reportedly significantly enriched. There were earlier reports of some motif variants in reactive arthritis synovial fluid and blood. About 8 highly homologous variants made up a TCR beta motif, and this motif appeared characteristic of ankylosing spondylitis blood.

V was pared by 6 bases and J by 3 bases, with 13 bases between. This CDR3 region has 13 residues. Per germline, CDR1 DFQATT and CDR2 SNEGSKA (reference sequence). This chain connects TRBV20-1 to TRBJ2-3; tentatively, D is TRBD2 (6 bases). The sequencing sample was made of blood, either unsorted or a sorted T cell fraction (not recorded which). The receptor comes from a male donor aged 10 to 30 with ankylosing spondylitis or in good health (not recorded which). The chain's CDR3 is CSARDWGTDTQYF. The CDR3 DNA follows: TGCAGTGCGCGGGACTGGGGAACAGATACGCAGTATTTT.